This is a list of T cell receptor beta chains from one sample in a study of metastatic and nonmetastatic thyroid tumors. Using MiXCR, TCRdb re-called clones from the PCR reads. The sample consists of 20,000 to 25,000 clones, 15% to 18% of them appearing once. The sample was blood. The receptors come from a female donor with papillary thyroid cancer or a benign thyroid nodule (not recorded which). Some clones in this sample may be carry-over from other donors' samples. CDR3s include the opening cysteine and the closing phenylalanine or tryptophan. D genes are given only for firm matches. Size values are once, few and many counts, or a class for expanded clones, and some rows have none.

J gene,V gene,D gene,clone size,CDR3 DNA,CDR3 protein
TRBJ1-2,TRBV28,NA,medium-sized,TGTGCCAGCAGTTTATCCCAATCCTATGGCTACACCTTC,CASSLSQSYGYTF
TRBJ1-2,TRBV6-1,NA,medium-sized,TGTGCCAGCAAAGATATGGGGGCTCACAGTGGCTACACCTTC,CASKDMGAHSGYTF
TRBJ1-2,TRBV27,TRBD1,medium-sized,TGTGCCAGCAGAGACGTAGGGGGCGGTGGGGGCTACACCTTC,CASRDVGGGGGYTF
TRBJ2-2,TRBV19,NA,NA,TGTGCCAGTACCCTCCCGGGATGTCTATCCGGGGAGCTGTTTTTT,CASTLPGCLSGELFF
TRBJ1-2,TRBV19,TRBD1,NA,TGTGCCAGCAGCTTAGACAGGGGCTACTATGGCTACACCTTC,CASSLDRGYYGYTF
TRBJ1-5,TRBV20-1,NA,many,TGCAGTGCTAGTTCGGGGGCAGGGCAGCCCCAGCATTTT,CSASSGAGQPQHF
TRBJ1-2,TRBV6-1,NA,medium-sized,TGTGCCAGCAGTGGCCTTGCTAACTATGGCTACACCTTC,CASSGLANYGYTF
TRBJ2-1,TRBV4-1,NA,few,TGCGCCAGCAGCCAAGATTCGGGCAGGGGCTACAATGAGCAGTTCTTC,CASSQDSGRGYNEQFF
TRBJ2-5,TRBV9,TRBD2,many,TGTGCCAGCAGCGCAGGGACTAGCGGGAGTGAGACCCAGTACTTC,CASSAGTSGSETQYF
TRBJ1-1,TRBV30,TRBD1,many,TGTGCCTGGAGTGTACAGGGGCGGACTGAAGCTTTCTTT,CAWSVQGRTEAFF
TRBJ2-6,TRBV15,NA,NA,TGTGCCACCAGCAGAGCGTCAGCTACCTCTGGGGTCAACGTCCTGACTTTC,CATSRASATSGVNVLTF
TRBJ2-2,TRBV20-1,TRBD2,NA,TGCAGTGCTAGCCGTAGGGCTAGCGGGGGGCGTGGGGAGCTGTTTTTT,CSASRRASGGRGELFF
TRBJ1-1,TRBV4-1,TRBD1,NA,TGCGCCAGCAGCCAAGAGGGGGGCAGGGGGTTTGAAGCTTTCTTT,CASSQEGGRGFEAFF
TRBJ2-3,TRBV19,NA,many,TGTGCCAGTAGTATAGGCAGTGCCGATACGCAGTATTTT,CASSIGSADTQYF
TRBJ1-1,TRBV28,NA,NA,TGTGCCATCCAAACCAGGTCGAACGTTGGCACTGAAGCTTTCTTT,CAIQTRSNVGTEAFF
TRBJ2-5,TRBV29-1,TRBD2,few,TGCAGCGTGGACCGGACTAGCGGGGTCCTGACCCAGTACTTC,CSVDRTSGVLTQYF
TRBJ1-4,TRBV3-1,NA,many,TGTGCCAGCAGCCAGGGGGCTGGAACTAATGAAAAACTGTTTTTT,CASSQGAGTNEKLFF
TRBJ2-3,TRBV2,TRBD2,few,TGTGCCAGCAGTGAAATGAGCGGGGGGGGCGATACGCAGTATTTT,CASSEMSGGGDTQYF
TRBJ2-3,TRBV7-8,NA,many,TGTGCCAGCAGCTTAGCGATTGCAGATACGCAGTATTTT,CASSLAIADTQYF
TRBJ2-5,TRBV15,NA,many,TGTGCCACCAGCAGCTCAATTCGGGAGACCCAGTACTTC,CATSSSIRETQYF
TRBJ2-2,TRBV6-1,TRBD2,many,TGTGCCACCATAAGCCAAGGGACTAGCGGGAGGAATCGGGGGGAGCTGTTTTTT,CATISQGTSGRNRGELFF
TRBJ2-1,TRBV12-3/TRBV12-4,TRBD2,many,TGTGCCAGCAGTTTAGGCCCTAGCGGGGGTTGGGATGAGCAGTTCTTC,CASSLGPSGGWDEQFF
TRBJ2-1,TRBV7-9,NA,many,TGTGCCAGCAGCTCGGATATTCGCTCCTACAATGAGCAGTTCTTC,CASSSDIRSYNEQFF
TRBJ1-2,TRBV28,NA,few,TGTGCCGGTGGAGGGGCGTACTATGTCTACACCTTC,CAGGGAYYVYTF
TRBJ2-3,TRBV20-1,NA,few,TGCAGTGCTAGGACTGTTACAGATACGCAGTATTTT,CSARTVTDTQYF
TRBJ2-1,TRBV28,TRBD2,NA,TGTGCCAGCAGCCGAGCGACTAGCGGGAGAGGGAATGAGCAGTTCTTC,CASSRATSGRGNEQFF
TRBJ2-3,TRBV10-1,NA,many,TGCGCCAGCAGTGAGACAGACTACCTCACGGATACGCAGTATTTT,CASSETDYLTDTQYF
TRBJ2-4,TRBV20-1,TRBD2,NA,TGCAGTGCCTGGTGGGTGGGTAGCGGGAGAACAAACATTCAGTACTTC,CSAWWVGSGRTNIQYF
TRBJ1-1,TRBV28,NA,medium-sized,TGTGCCAGCAGTAACAGGGAAGGAACTGAAGCTTTCTTT,CASSNREGTEAFF
TRBJ1-2,TRBV6-5,NA,medium-sized,TGTGCCAGCAGTTTCTCGGGCCGGGGTGGCTACACCTTC,CASSFSGRGGYTF
TRBJ2-3,TRBV6-1,TRBD1,few,TGTGCCAGAGCGGACAGGGGCACAGATACGCAGTATTTT,CARADRGTDTQYF
TRBJ2-1,TRBV5-1,NA,many,TGCGCCAGCAGCGGGGACTCAAACAATGAGCAGTTCTTC,CASSGDSNNEQFF
TRBJ2-2,TRBV7-2,NA,many,TGTGCCAGCAGCTTAGGCAGAACCGGGGAGCTGTTTTTT,CASSLGRTGELFF
TRBJ1-2,TRBV5-1,NA,many,TGCGCCAGCAGCTTACAGGGCTATGGCTACACCTTC,CASSLQGYGYTF
TRBJ2-1,TRBV28,NA,many,TGTGCCAGCAGTTCGAATGAGCAGTTCTTC,CASSSNEQFF
TRBJ1-5,TRBV20-1,NA,NA,TGCAGTGCCCCGACTCGGAGTTCTAGCAATCAGCCCCAGCATTTT,CSAPTRSSSNQPQHF
TRBJ1-1,TRBV11-2,NA,many,TGTGCCAGCAGCGCCCCCCCCGGACAGAACACTGAAGCTTTCTTT,CASSAPPGQNTEAFF
TRBJ2-3,TRBV7-2,TRBD2,many,TGTGCCAGCACCCAGGGGGGTAGCGGGAGAGATACGCAGTATTTT,CASTQGGSGRDTQYF
TRBJ2-6,TRBV28,NA,few,TGTGCCAGCAGTTTTGGGGGACTCTCTGGGGCCAACGTCCTGACTTTC,CASSFGGLSGANVLTF
TRBJ2-2,TRBV3-1,TRBD1,few,TGTGCCAGCAGCCAAGATCGGGACAGGGCCACCGGGGAGCTGTTTTTT,CASSQDRDRATGELFF
TRBJ2-7,TRBV20-1,TRBD2,NA,TGCAGTGCACTTCATAGCGGGAGGAACTACGAGCAGTACTTC,CSALHSGRNYEQYF
TRBJ2-3,TRBV6-4,TRBD2,many,TGTGCCAGCAGTGACGTAGCGGGAACGACAGATACGCAGTATTTT,CASSDVAGTTDTQYF
TRBJ1-2,TRBV28,TRBD1,medium-sized,TGTGCCAGCAGCGATCCGGACAGGGCGTTTGGCTACACCTTC,CASSDPDRAFGYTF
TRBJ2-5,TRBV10-3,NA,many,TGTGCCATCAGCGAGCAGCAAGAGACCCAGTACTTC,CAISEQQETQYF
TRBJ1-2,TRBV7-8,NA,NA,TGTGCCAGCAGCTTACCCGAGTTGGATGGCTACACCTTC,CASSLPELDGYTF
TRBJ2-1,TRBV20-1,TRBD2,many,TGCAGTGCTAGAGATTTGGCAGCGGGGCTTTACAATGAGCAGTTCTTC,CSARDLAAGLYNEQFF
TRBJ2-3,TRBV6-1,NA,many,TGTGCCAGCAGAAAGGGGGGGGCCGGGGCAGATACGCAGTATTTT,CASRKGGAGADTQYF
TRBJ2-3,TRBV20-1,NA,NA,TGCAGTGCTAGATGGGCAGGGAACACAGATACGCAGTATTTT,CSARWAGNTDTQYF
TRBJ2-7,TRBV6-1,NA,NA,TGTGCCAGCAGTGAAGCGAGACCGGCCGAGCAGTACTTC,CASSEARPAEQYF
TRBJ1-1,TRBV11-2,NA,NA,TGTGCCAGCACCGTTCCTCGGGGGGCTGCTGAAGCTTTCTTT,CASTVPRGAAEAFF
TRBJ2-1,TRBV5-1,TRBD2,many,TGCGCCAGCAGCAGTGGGACTAGCGGGGTTTTGGATGAGCAGTTCTTC,CASSSGTSGVLDEQFF
TRBJ2-7,TRBV5-1,NA,many,TGCGCCAGCAGCGTTCAGGGTGGCGAGCAGTACTTC,CASSVQGGEQYF
TRBJ2-2,TRBV12-5,TRBD1,many,TGTGCTAGTGGTTTTGGACAGGGGATCGGGTCCGGGGAGCTGTTTTTT,CASGFGQGIGSGELFF
TRBJ2-6,TRBV5-1,NA,many,TGCGCCAGCAGCTTGGGGGGATCCACAGGGGCCAACGTCCTGACTTTC,CASSLGGSTGANVLTF
TRBJ2-3,TRBV9,TRBD2,many,TGTGCCAGCAGCGTTCAGCTAGCGGGTCTGTCTTTT,CASSVQLAGLSF
TRBJ2-7,TRBV30,TRBD2,NA,TGTGCCTGGAGCGGGGGGGGCTTTAGCGAGCAGTACTTC,CAWSGGGFSEQYF